The next 32 T cell receptor beta chains were all read from a single sample in a study of TIL therapy for anti-PD-1-resistant metastatic lung cancer. Sequencing used immunoSEQ v3. TCRdb's copy holds only in-frame clones and misses some; the assay was immunoSEQ multiplex PCR. The sample contains about 10,000 clones, around 54% of which appear only once. Sample time point: pre-treatment sample, taken before nivolumab and TIL therapy. Most excised metastases sampled were pleural nodules or supraclavicular lymph nodes. The sample consisted of tumor tissue, taken at baseline. These receptor sequences come from a person between 30 and 80 years old with non-small cell lung cancer.

The rearrangement links TRBV19 to TRBJ1-6; D not certain. Per germline, CDR1 LNHDA and CDR2 SQIVND (reference sequence). Trimming left V 7 bases short and J 7 bases short, with 11 bases between. The CDR3 is 13 amino acids. Here the CDR3 reads CASNPTGNSPLHF. CDR3 DNA sequence: TGTGCCAGTAACCCAACCGGGAATTCACCCCTCCACTTT.

This clone showed up just a few times. The chain employs TRBV30 and TRBJ2-1, with TRBD1 as a possible D gene (5 bases). This CDR3 region has 13 residues. Germline assignment: CDR1 GTSNPN and CDR2 SVGIG (reference sequence). V lost 0 bases and J 2 bases, leaving 5 bases between the germline ends. DNA of the CDR3: TGTGCCTGGAGTGTACAGGCCTACAATGAGCAGTTCTTC. It specifies CAWSVQAYNEQFF.

The chain joins TRBV7-6 to TRBJ2-7, with D hard to call. CDR1 and CDR2 (germline): SGHVS, FNYEAQ. V was trimmed by 1 base and J by 4 bases, leaving 11 bases between them. The CDR3 contains 14 residues. This CDR3 reads CASSLDVGNYEQYF. CDR3 coding DNA: TGTGCCAGCAGCTTAGACGTCGGAAATTACGAGCAGTACTTC.

V usage is TRBV28 and J usage is TRBJ1-1; D perhaps matches TRBD1 (5 bases). CDR3 length: 14 amino acids. The V end lost 3 bases, the J end lost 4 bases, and 12 bases lay between the germline ends. CDR1 and CDR2 from the germline V gene are MDHEN and SYDVKM. CDR3 bases: TGTGCCAGCAGTTTGGGGGGGATTGGCACTGAAGCTTTCTTT. Residues: CASSLGGIGTEAFF.

The V and J genes are TRBV6-5 and TRBJ1-3; D is perhaps TRBD1 (5 bases). The germline V and J ends were trimmed by 6 bases and 1 base, with 10 bases remaining between them. The CDR3 loop spans 14 amino acids. Germline V gene lookup returns CDR1 MNHEY and CDR2 SVGAGI. The CDR3: CASRSGGSGNTIYF. The DNA of the CDR3 is TGTGCCAGCAGATCCGGGGGGTCTGGAAACACCATATATTTT.

By share of the sample, this clone is medium-sized. The chain is built from TRBV11-3 and TRBJ2-1, with 15 nucleotides matching TRBD2. The germline gives CDR1 SGHNT, CDR2 YENEEA. The J segment lost 7 bases and the V segment lost 6 bases, leaving 4 bases of the junction unmatched. This CDR3 has 15 amino acids. As DNA, the CDR3 is TGTGCCAGCAGTCCGGGACTAGCGGGGGGTAATGAGCAGTTCTTC. Translation gives CASSPGLAGGNEQFF.

The chain combines TRBV5-8 with TRBJ2-5; 7 bases map to TRBD1. Germline CDR1 is SGHTS and CDR2 is YDEGEE. The V segment lost 4 bases and the J segment 4 bases; nucleotides outside the gene matches: 7. This CDR3 comprises 14 residues. The CDR3 DNA reads as TGTGCCAGCAGCCGCTGGACAGGCCCAGAGACCCAGTACTTC. The encoded protein is CASSRWTGPETQYF.

This clone was seen just once. The V call is TRBV7-3, the J call TRBJ1-6; the D gene is possibly TRBD1 (5 bases). V was clipped by 4 bases and J by 15 bases, with 16 bases between them. This CDR3 has 13 residues. The V gene's germline CDR1 is SGHTA and CDR2 FQGTGA. The chain's CDR3 is CASSYGGGVGLHF. CDR3 in DNA: TGTGCCAGCAGCTACGGTGGGGGAGTAGGCCTCCACTTT. The whole variable domain, remainder taken from reference TRBV7-3 and TRBJ1-6, is GAGVSQTPSNKVTEKGKYVELRCDPISGHTALYWYRQSLGQGPEFLIYFQGTGAADDSGLPNDRFFAVRPEGSVSTLKIQRTERGDSAVYLCASSYGGGVGLHFGNGTRLTVT.

This clone was seen a few times. The rearrangement joins TRBV18 to TRBJ2-1; D gene unclear. The CDR3 length is 12 residues. Germline CDR1 reads KGHSH; CDR2 reads LQKENI. Trimming took 2 bases from V and 9 from J, leaving 8 bases between them. The CDR3 loop is CASSPKGTEQFF. CDR3 in DNA: TGTGCCAGCTCACCAAAAGGAACTGAGCAGTTCTTC.

The chain recombines TRBV6-5 with TRBJ2-5; no clear D. The germline V gene has CDR1 MNHEY and CDR2 SVGAGI. The germline V and J ends were trimmed by 2 bases and 5 bases, with 12 bases remaining between them. The CDR3 covers 14 residues. This CDR3 reads CASSYTADLETQYF. DNA of the CDR3: TGTGCCAGCAGTTACACTGCCGACCTGGAGACCCAGTACTTC.

V gene TRBV4-1 combines with J gene TRBJ2-5; perhaps D is TRBD1 or TRBD2 (5 bases each). The CDR3 extends over 16 amino acids. The V end lost 0 bases, the J end lost 2 bases, and 13 bases lay between the germline ends. Germline CDR1 MGHRA, CDR2 YSYEKL. The CDR3 spells CASSQDWGPGQETQYF. DNA of the CDR3: TGCGCCAGCAGCCAAGATTGGGGACCCGGACAAGAGACCCAGTACTTC.

As concerns this clone: At one end, the junction sequence differs from germline, possibly due to a read error. The J gene is TRBJ1-1, the V gene TRBV28, with D uncertain. The CDR3 has 15 residues. The germline CDR1 and CDR2 sequences are MDHEN and SYDVKM. The CDR3 region has the DNA TGTGCCAGCAGTTTACCCCCCGGTGAGTCTGAAGCCATTTCTTTT. Residues: CASSLPPGESEAISF.

This chain uses TRBV4-1 with TRBJ2-5, with D possibly called TRBD1 or TRBD2 (5 bases each). In germline, CDR1 is MGHRA, CDR2 YSYEKL. The CDR3 length is 16 residues. V shed 0 bases and J shed 11 bases, with 22 bases lying between them. CDR3 DNA sequence: TGCGCCAGCAGCCAAGATGGGGACGATTACAGGTTAGAGCAGTACTTC. Translated: CASSQDGDDYRLEQYF.

V and J are TRBV29-1 and TRBJ2-7; the D gene could be TRBD1 or TRBD2 (6 bases each). Trimming shortened V by 7 bases and J by 1 base, and 14 bases separated the two germline ends. This CDR3 comprises 13 residues. Germline V lookup: CDR1 SQVTM, CDR2 ANQGSEA. Here the CDR3 reads CSGRDTNSYEQYF. CDR3 nucleotide sequence: TGCAGCGGGCGGGACACCAATTCCTACGAGCAGTACTTC.

This clone appeared a few times. The CDR3 DNA is TGTGCCAGCAGCCAAGATATTGGGACAGGGGGTGAAAAACTGTTTTTT. Translating gives CASSQDIGTGGEKLFF. The chain carries TRBV4-2 and TRBJ1-4; TRBD1 aligns across 11 bases. The CDR3 consists of 16 residues. V was pared by 0 bases and J by 7 bases, with 4 bases of the junction left unmatched. The V gene's germline CDR1 is LGHNA and CDR2 YNFKEQ.

By sample fraction, this clone is medium-sized. The chain recombines TRBV30 with TRBJ1-2; weak D call: TRBD1 (5 bases). The CDR3 is made up of 12 amino acids. Trimming left V 3 bases short and J 11 bases short, with 16 bases between. Germline V gene lookup returns CDR1 GTSNPN and CDR2 SVGIG (reference sequence). The DNA of the CDR3 is TGTGCCTGGAGGGGGCGGGGGAGAGAATACACCTTC. Amino acid sequence: CAWRGRGREYTF.

There are a few counts of this clone. The J gene is TRBJ1-1, the V gene TRBV27; D remains unclear. Germline CDR1 and CDR2: MNHEY and SMNVEV (reference sequence). This CDR3 spans 14 amino acids. V lost 4 bases and J lost 4, with 13 bases in between. Here the CDR3 reads CASSSQPLITEAFF. The CDR3 nucleotides are TGTGCCAGCAGTTCCCAGCCGCTTATCACTGAAGCTTTCTTT.

The V call is TRBV5-1, the J call TRBJ2-5; TRBD1 agrees at 12 bases. Unmatched junction bases numbered 6, after V lost 4 bases and J lost 5 bases. Germline CDR1 reads SGHRS; CDR2 reads YFSETQ. The CDR3 consists of 15 residues. CDR3 coding DNA: TGCGCCAGCAGCCTAGGGACAGGGGGCCGGGAGACCCAGTACTTC. The encoded protein is CASSLGTGGRETQYF.

This rearrangement joins TRBV27 to TRBJ2-7, with 7 bases fitting TRBD1. Germline lookup yields CDR1 MNHEY and CDR2 SMNVEV (reference sequence). The CDR3 runs to 16 residues. J was trimmed by 0 bases and V by 5 bases; bases with no gene match: 10. In DNA form, the CDR3 reads TGTGCCAGCAGTACTACCCCACGGACAGGCTCCTACGAGCAGTACTTC. Translating gives CASSTTPRTGSYEQYF.

By share, this clone ranks as medium-sized. J is TRBJ1-4 and V is TRBV6-5; a possible D gene is TRBD1 (6 bases). V was clipped by 8 bases and J by 0 bases, with 10 bases between them. Germline CDR1 MNHEY, CDR2 SVGAGI. This CDR3 has 14 residues. CDR3 in amino acids: CASGQPATNEKLFF. In nucleotides, the CDR3 is TGTGCCAGCGGACAGCCTGCAACTAATGAAAAACTGTTTTTT.

The V and J genes are TRBV6-6 and TRBJ2-7; D perhaps matches TRBD1 (6 bases). Trimming cost V 5 bases and J 4 bases, with 15 bases left between them. The CDR3 consists of 14 residues. Germline CDR1 and CDR2: MNHNY and SVGAGI (reference sequence). Written as DNA, the CDR3 is TGTGCCAGCAGTACAGGGTTATCGGCATACGAGCAGTACTTC. Translated: CASSTGLSAYEQYF.

This clone came up a few times. The chain has TRBV6-1 and TRBJ1-6, with a possible D match to TRBD1 (6 bases). V lost 2 bases to trimming and J lost 9 bases, with 8 bases between them. The germline V gene has CDR1 MNHNS and CDR2 SASEGT. This CDR3 spans 13 amino acids. CDR3 sequence (DNA): TGTGCCAGCAGTGAATACAGGGTTTCACCCCTCCACTTT. Protein sequence: CASSEYRVSPLHF.

V is TRBV15 and J is TRBJ2-7; D gene unclear. V was shortened by 0 bases and J by 2 bases, with 8 bases between the two germline ends. This CDR3 region has 14 residues. Germline assignment: CDR1 LNHNV and CDR2 YYDKDF (reference sequence). CDR3 protein: CATSRESWAYEQYF. Written as DNA, the CDR3 is TGTGCCACCAGCAGAGAATCGTGGGCCTACGAGCAGTACTTC.

The chain links TRBV27 to TRBJ1-4; no reliable D call. This CDR3 has 12 residues. Trimming stripped 2 bases from V and 10 bases from J, with 8 bases between. In germline, CDR1 is MNHEY, CDR2 SMNVEV (reference sequence). CDR3 region: CASSLEGGKLFF. The CDR3 DNA reads as TGTGCCAGCAGTTTAGAGGGAGGAAAACTGTTTTTT.

There are a few counts of this clone. The V and J genes are TRBV7-3 and TRBJ1-1; D might be TRBD1 (6 bases). Trimming left V 3 bases short and J 1 base short, with 15 bases between. Germline assignment: CDR1 SGHTA and CDR2 FQGTGA. The CDR3 runs 16 residues. CDR3 loop: CASSLRGNVGNTEAFF. Here the CDR3 DNA reads TGTGCCAGCAGCTTGAGGGGGAATGTTGGGAACACTGAAGCTTTCTTT.

The J gene is TRBJ2-1, the V gene TRBV11-3, with D uncertain. The CDR3 consists of 12 residues. Trimming removed 5 bases from V and 9 bases from J, with 11 bases in between. Germline assignment: CDR1 SGHNT and CDR2 YENEEA. The CDR3 DNA reads as TGTGCCAGCAGCGCTTCTCCGGGTGAGCAGTTCTTC. Protein: CASSASPGEQFF.

In this sample, this clone turned up a few times. In DNA form, the CDR3 reads TGTGCCAGCAGCTTAGGGCAGTACAATGAGCAGTTCTTC. Translating gives CASSLGQYNEQFF. The chain joins TRBV11-2 to TRBJ2-1, with D unresolved. Trimming took off 1 base at V and 4 bases at J, with 5 bases between the two ends. The germline V gene has CDR1 SGHAT and CDR2 FQNNGV. The CDR3 has 13 amino acids.

The chain joins TRBV15 to TRBJ1-2; the D is unclear. The CDR3 runs to 13 residues. The germline gives CDR1 LNHNV, CDR2 YYDKDF (reference sequence). V was pared by 1 base and J by 13 bases, with 16 bases between. CDR3 sequence (DNA): TGTGCCACCAGCAGAGGCATCGACACACTCCGCACCTTC. Translation: CATSRGIDTLRTF.

A single count supports this clone. The DNA of the CDR3 is TGTGCCAGTAGAGACCGTTGGGGGTCCACTGAAGCTTTCTTT. Encoded protein: CASRDRWGSTEAFF. The V call is TRBV19, the J call TRBJ1-1; TRBD1 might be the D (5 bases). Germline V CDR1 and CDR2: LNHDA, SQIVND (reference sequence). There are 14 residues in the CDR3. With 6 bases removed from V and 4 bases from J, the gap between germline ends came to 15 bases.

V and J are TRBV6-1 and TRBJ2-7; 11 nucleotides align to TRBD1. Per germline, CDR1 MNHNS and CDR2 SASEGT. Trimming removed 6 bases from V and 7 bases from J; junction bases left unmatched: 8. The CDR3 contains 14 residues. CDR3 sequence: CASRGTGGLPEQYF. In DNA form, the CDR3 reads TGTGCCAGCAGGGGGACAGGGGGTCTTCCAGAGCAGTACTTC.

The chain recombines TRBV10-3 with TRBJ1-1; tentative D call: TRBD1 (5 bases). Germline lookup yields CDR1 ENHRY and CDR2 SYGVKD. CDR3 length: 16 residues. Trimming took off 0 bases at V and 3 bases at J, with 14 bases between the two ends. The CDR3 sequence: CAISESRGGTDTEAFF. Here the CDR3 DNA reads TGTGCCATCAGTGAGTCTCGTGGGGGGACGGACACTGAAGCTTTCTTT.

The CDR3 is CASSSDSSRSSYNEQFF. The CDR3 DNA follows: TGTGCCAGCAGCTCAGACAGTTCACGATCTTCGTACAATGAGCAGTTCTTC. This rearrangement joins TRBV7-9 to TRBJ2-1, with D possibly being TRBD1 (5 bases). This CDR3 is 17 amino acids long. CDR1 is SEHNR and CDR2 is FQNEAQ in the germline V gene (reference sequence). Trimming left V 4 bases short and J 4 bases short, with 20 bases between.